This T cell receptor beta chain was sequenced for a study of T cell responses to AZD1222 COVID-19 vaccine. Trimming took off 5 bases at V and 3 bases at J, with 14 bases between the two ends. The germline V gene encodes CDR1 SEHNR and CDR2 FQNEAQ (reference sequence). The CDR3 has 14 residues. Method: immunoSEQ multiplex PCR; TCRdb's copy keeps in-frame clones and lacks some. This sample yields 120,000 to 150,000 clones, of which about 94% are seen a single time; 3.5% to 4.5% belongs to the top ten. The TCR comes from an adult who received the AZD1222 COVID-19 vaccine. The sequenced sample was peripheral blood, obtained 28 days after the second AZD1222 dose. This chain links TRBV7-9 with TRBJ2-7, with D tentatively TRBD1 (5 bases). The CDR3 DNA follows: TGTGCCAGCAGCCGACCGGACACTTTCTACGAGCAGTACTTC. The encoded protein is CASSRPDTFYEQYF.